The present entry profiles one T cell receptor (beta chain) with its context. Described time point: after dendritic cell vaccination, including at tumor progression/relapse. The data were taken from a study of glioma-infiltrating T cells after dendritic cell vaccination. Study-wide context: Dendritic cell vaccination trial patients had either newly diagnosed or recurrent glioblastoma.

TCRdb's copy holds only in-frame clones and misses some; the assay was immunoSEQ multiplex PCR. The sample has approximately 85,000 clones; around 85% are singletons. The CDR3 extends over 16 amino acids. J was trimmed by 9 bases and V by 5 bases; bases with no gene match: 17. Per germline, CDR1 SGHDT and CDR2 YYEEEE. The starting material was blood, obtained after dendritic cell vaccination. The V and J genes are TRBV5-6 and TRBJ2-7; TRBD2 matches at 10 bases. The sequence was obtained from a human donor with glioblastoma. The CDR3 sequence: CASRRGLAGESLGQYF. In DNA form, the CDR3 reads TGTGCCAGCAGAAGGGGGCTAGCGGGAGAATCCCTCGGGCAGTACTTC.